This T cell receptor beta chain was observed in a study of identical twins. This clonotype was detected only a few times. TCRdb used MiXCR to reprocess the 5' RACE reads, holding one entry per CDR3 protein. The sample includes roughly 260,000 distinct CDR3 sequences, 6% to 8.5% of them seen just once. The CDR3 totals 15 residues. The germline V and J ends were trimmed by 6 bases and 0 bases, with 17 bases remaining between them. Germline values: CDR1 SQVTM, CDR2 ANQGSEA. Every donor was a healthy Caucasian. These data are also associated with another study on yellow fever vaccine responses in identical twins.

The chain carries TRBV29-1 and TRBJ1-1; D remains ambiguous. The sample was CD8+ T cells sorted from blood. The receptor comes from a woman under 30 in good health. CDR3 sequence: CSVPKEGFLNTEAFF. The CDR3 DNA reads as TGCAGCGTCCCCAAGGAAGGATTTTTGAACACTGAAGCTTTCTTT.